The present T cell receptor beta chain was sequenced within a study of T cells after posttransplantation cyclophosphamide (dated by TCRdb to the mid-2010s). About the full investigation: The study tracked T cell repertoire reconstitution by TRB sequencing after myeloablative bone marrow transplantation using posttransplantation cyclophosphamide as GVHD prophylaxis. Samples from roughly 32 PTCy-treated patients, along with samples from roughly 15 of their related bone marrow donors, underwent antigen receptor sequencing. Blood from all 34 PTCy patients who had 1-year posttransplant specimens underwent TRB sequencing. In 3 patients, up to about 3 additional blood samples taken between 2 and 5.2 years after transplant also underwent TRB sequencing, as did pretransplant blood from several patients. Public TRB sequences were checked against a database of over 3,000 sequences associated with responses to pathogens, tumor antigens, self-antigens and alloantigens. Because TRA and TRB clonality were tightly correlated in roughly 10 samples, subsequent TCR analyses were focused on TRB only. Summary of the overall study and its limitations: Across the 45 to 55 patients, TRB clonality was highly associated with recipient CMV seropositivity and CMV reactivation, and diversity with PTCy was similar to that in the CNI/methotrexate controls. The TRB repertoires of T cells infiltrating skin or the GI tract showed only limited overlap with the TRB repertoires found in blood. Donor-recipient similarity was low at 1-2 months but rose over the first year, and later blood repertoires were often dominated by donor CD8+ memory clones.

This clone came up many times. Its antigen is not yet known. The germline gene is not matched at one end of the junction; a read error may be the cause. In the germline V gene (reference sequence), CDR1 corresponds to SSHAT and CDR2 to FNYEAQ. Taken from cysteine to phenylalanine, the CDR3 has 14 residues. The kept DNA is CDR3 alone, 42 bases in frame from the first base. TRB sequencing used genomic DNA with the immunoSEQ assay at survey resolution or the hsTCRB kit. The authors' analysis ran thus. The immunoSEQ software handled the initial read processing, while the LymphoSeq R package was used for the repertoire analyses. Clonality was computed as 1 minus normalized Shannon entropy, and a Gini coefficient was also calculated for each TRB dataset. Phenotypes of unsorted samples were inferred by mapping TRB sequences from sorted subsets of the recipient or donor onto the same recipient's unsorted samples. TCRdb stores this immuneACCESS table with in-frame sequences only. Part of the clones is absent; in the studies checked, under half of the shortfall reflects unresolved V genes, and no reason is known for the rest. V, J and clone size are those of that table, while D and trimming were read from the DNA. The sample has approximately 6,200 clones on record, with no singletons. Approximately 5.2% of the sample comes from the top ten.

Interpreted using the paper, the treatment or condition label stands for: high-dose cyclophosphamide on days +3 and +4 as single-agent GVHD prophylaxis. PTCy patients received busulfan and fludarabine conditioning, a related or unrelated marrow graft, and cyclophosphamide on days +3 and +4. PTCy-treated patients were drawn from a prospective multi-institutional clinical trial. Mononuclear cells from peripheral blood and bone marrow were separated by Ficoll-Hypaque density centrifugation and then cryopreserved. The clonotype comes from a young adult male patient who received an allogeneic stem cell transplant from an unrelated donor, was CMV-positive, and had acute and chronic GVHD. It is possible that, after a transplant, some T cells come from the graft donor. Recombination joined TRBV7-7 with TRBJ2-5, with no confident D gene call. The sequencing used PBMCs, collected after an allogeneic stem cell transplant with post-transplant cyclophosphamide. The nucleotides read TGTGCTAGCAGCTTGATGGGCGTGCAAGAGACCCAGTACTTC. This is translated as CASSLMGVQETQYF.